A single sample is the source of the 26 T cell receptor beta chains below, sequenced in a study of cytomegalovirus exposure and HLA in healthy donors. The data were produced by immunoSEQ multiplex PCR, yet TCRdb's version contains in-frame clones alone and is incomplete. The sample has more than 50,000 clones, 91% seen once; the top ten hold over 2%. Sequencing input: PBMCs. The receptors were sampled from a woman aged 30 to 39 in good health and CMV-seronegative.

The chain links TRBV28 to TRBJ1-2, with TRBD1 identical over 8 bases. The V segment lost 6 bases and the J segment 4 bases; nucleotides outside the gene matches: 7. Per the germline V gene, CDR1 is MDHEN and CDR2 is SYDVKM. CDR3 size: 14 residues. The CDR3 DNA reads TGTGCCAGCAGCTCGACAGGGGAGGGCTATGGCTACACCTTC. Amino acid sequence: CASSSTGEGYGYTF.

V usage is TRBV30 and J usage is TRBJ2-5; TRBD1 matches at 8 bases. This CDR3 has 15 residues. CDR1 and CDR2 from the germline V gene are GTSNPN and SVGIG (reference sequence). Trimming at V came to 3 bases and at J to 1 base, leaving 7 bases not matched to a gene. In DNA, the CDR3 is TGTGCCTGGAGAAGCCAGGGGGCAATCCAAGAGACCCAGTACTTC. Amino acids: CAWRSQGAIQETQYF.

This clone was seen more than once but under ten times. The DNA of the CDR3 is TGTGCCAGCAGCCTAAACCAGGGTACGGCAGATACGCAGTATTTT. Amino acid sequence: CASSLNQGTADTQYF. V gene TRBV7-3 combines with J gene TRBJ2-3; tentative D call: TRBD1 (5 bases). This CDR3 is built from 15 residues. V was shortened by 5 bases and J by 4 bases, with 16 bases between the two germline ends. Germline V gives CDR1 SGHTA, CDR2 FQGTGA.

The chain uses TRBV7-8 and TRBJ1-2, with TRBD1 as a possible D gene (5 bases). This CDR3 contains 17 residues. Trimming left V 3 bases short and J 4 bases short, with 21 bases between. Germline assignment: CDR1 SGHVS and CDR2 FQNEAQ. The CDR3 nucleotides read TGTGCCAGCAGCTTCACTATCGTAGGGGTCGGCGGCTATGGCTACACCTTC. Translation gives CASSFTIVGVGGYGYTF.

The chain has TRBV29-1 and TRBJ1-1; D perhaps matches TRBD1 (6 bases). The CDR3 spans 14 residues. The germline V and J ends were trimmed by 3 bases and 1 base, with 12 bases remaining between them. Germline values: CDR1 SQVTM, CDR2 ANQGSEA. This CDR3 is CSVEGRGKNTEAFF. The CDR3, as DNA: TGCAGCGTTGAGGGCAGGGGTAAGAACACTGAAGCTTTCTTT.

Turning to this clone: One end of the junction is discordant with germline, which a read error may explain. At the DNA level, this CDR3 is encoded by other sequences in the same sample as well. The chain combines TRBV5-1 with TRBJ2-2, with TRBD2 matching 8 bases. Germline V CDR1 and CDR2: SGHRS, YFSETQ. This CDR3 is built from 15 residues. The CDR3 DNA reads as TGTGCCAGCAGCCTGAGTAGCGGGACGATCGGGGAGCTGTTTTTT. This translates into CASSLSSGTIGELFF.

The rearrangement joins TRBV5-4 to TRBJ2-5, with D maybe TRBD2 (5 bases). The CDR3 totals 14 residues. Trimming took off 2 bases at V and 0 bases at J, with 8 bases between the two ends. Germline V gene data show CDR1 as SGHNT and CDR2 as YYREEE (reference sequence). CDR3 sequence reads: CASSFGRDQETQYF. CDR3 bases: TGTGCCAGCAGCTTTGGGCGGGACCAAGAGACCCAGTACTTC.

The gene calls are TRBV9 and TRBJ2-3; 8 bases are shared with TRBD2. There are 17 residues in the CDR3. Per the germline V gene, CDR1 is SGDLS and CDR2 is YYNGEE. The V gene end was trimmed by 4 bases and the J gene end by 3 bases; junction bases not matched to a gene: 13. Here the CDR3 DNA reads TGTGCCAGCAGCCCCTCACCTACGGGAGGGGGGACAGATACGCAGTATTTT. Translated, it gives CASSPSPTGGGTDTQYF.

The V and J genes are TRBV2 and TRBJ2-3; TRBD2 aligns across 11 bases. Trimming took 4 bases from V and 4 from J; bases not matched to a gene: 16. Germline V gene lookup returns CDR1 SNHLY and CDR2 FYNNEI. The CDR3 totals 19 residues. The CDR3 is CASSVEFSGRAYSSDTQYF. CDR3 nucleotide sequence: TGTGCCAGCAGTGTGGAGTTTAGCGGGAGGGCCTACTCCTCAGATACGCAGTATTTT.

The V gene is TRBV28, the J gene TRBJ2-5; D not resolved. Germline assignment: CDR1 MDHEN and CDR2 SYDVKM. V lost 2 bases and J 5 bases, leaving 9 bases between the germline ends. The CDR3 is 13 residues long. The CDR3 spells CASSLGRLETQYF. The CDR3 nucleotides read TGTGCCAGCAGTTTAGGGCGCCTGGAGACCCAGTACTTC.

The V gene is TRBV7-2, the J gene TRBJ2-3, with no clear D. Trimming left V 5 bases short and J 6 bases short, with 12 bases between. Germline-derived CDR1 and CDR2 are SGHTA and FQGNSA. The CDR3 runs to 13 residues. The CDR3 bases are TGTGCCAGCAGCGGCAGGCATTCGGATACGCAGTATTTT. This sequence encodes CASSGRHSDTQYF.

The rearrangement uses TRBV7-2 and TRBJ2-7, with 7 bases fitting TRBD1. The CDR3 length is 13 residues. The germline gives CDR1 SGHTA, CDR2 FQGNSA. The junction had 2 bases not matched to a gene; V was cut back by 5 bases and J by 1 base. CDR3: CASSKTGSYEQYF. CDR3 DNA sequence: TGTGCCAGCAGCAAGACAGGGTCCTACGAGCAGTACTTC.

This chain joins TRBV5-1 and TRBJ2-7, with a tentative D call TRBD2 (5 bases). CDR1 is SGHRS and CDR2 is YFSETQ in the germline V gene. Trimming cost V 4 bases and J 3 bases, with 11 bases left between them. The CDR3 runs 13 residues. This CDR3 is CASSRGEGYEQYF. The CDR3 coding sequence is TGCGCCAGCAGCCGGGGAGAGGGCTACGAGCAGTACTTC. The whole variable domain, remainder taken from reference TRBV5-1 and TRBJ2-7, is KAGVTQTPRYLIKTRGQQVTLSCSPISGHRSVSWYQQTPGQGLQFLFEYFSETQRNKGNFPGRFSGRQFSNSRSEMNVSTLELGDSALYLCASSRGEGYEQYFGPGTRLTVT.

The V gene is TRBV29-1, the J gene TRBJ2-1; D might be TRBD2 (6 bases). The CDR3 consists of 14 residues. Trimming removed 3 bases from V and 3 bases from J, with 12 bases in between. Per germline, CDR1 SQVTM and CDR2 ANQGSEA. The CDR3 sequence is CSVDIARDYNEQFF. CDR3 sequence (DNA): TGCAGCGTTGATATCGCGCGGGACTACAATGAGCAGTTCTTC.

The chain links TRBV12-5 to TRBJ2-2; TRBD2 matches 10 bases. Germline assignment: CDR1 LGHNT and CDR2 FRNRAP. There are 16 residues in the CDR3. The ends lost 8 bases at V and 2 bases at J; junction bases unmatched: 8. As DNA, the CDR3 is TGTGCTAGTAAAATCGGGACTAGCGAAAACACCGGGGAGCTGTTTTTT. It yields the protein CASKIGTSENTGELFF.

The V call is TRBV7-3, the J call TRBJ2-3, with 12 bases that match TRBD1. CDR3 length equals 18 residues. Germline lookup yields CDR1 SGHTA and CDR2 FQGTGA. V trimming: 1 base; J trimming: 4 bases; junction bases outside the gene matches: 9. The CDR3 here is CASSLMTGTGGSADTQYF. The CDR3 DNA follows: TGTGCCAGCAGCTTAATGACCGGGACAGGGGGCAGCGCAGATACGCAGTATTTT.

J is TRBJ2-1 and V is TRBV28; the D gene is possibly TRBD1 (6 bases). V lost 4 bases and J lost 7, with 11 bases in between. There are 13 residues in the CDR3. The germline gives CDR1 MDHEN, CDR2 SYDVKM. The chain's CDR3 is CASSYRELNEQFF. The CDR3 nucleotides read TGTGCCAGCAGTTACAGGGAACTGAATGAGCAGTTCTTC.

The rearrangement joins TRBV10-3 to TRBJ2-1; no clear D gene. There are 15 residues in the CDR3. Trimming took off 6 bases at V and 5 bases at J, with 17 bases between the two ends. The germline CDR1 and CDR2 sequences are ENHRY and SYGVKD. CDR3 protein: CAISPGQLPNNEQFF. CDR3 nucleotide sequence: TGTGCCATCAGCCCCGGTCAACTCCCTAACAATGAGCAGTTCTTC.

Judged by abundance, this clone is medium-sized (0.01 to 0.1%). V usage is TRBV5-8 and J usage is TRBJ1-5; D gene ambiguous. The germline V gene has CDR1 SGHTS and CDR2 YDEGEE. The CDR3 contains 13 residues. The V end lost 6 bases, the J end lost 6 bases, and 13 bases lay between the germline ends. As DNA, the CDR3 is TGTGCCAGCACCCTAGGCCCAGTTCAGCCCCAGCATTTT. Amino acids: CASTLGPVQPQHF.

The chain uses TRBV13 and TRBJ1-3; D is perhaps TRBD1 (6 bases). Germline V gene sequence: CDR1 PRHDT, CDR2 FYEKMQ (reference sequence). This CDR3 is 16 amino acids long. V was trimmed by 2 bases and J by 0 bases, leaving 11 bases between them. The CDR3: CASSLSRGFSGNTIYF. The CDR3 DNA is TGTGCCAGCAGCTTAAGCAGGGGATTCTCTGGAAACACCATATATTTT.

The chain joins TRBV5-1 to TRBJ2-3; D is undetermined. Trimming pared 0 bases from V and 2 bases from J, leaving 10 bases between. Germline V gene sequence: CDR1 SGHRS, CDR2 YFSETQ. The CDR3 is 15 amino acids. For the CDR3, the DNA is TGCGCCAGCAGCTTGGGCGGAACTAACACAGATACGCAGTATTTT. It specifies CASSLGGTNTDTQYF.

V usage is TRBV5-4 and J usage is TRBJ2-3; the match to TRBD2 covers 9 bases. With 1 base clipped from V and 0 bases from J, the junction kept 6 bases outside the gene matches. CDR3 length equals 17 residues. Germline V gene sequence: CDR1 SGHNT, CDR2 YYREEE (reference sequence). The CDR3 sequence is CASSLKSSGASTDTQYF. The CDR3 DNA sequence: TGTGCCAGCAGCTTGAAGTCTAGCGGGGCAAGCACAGATACGCAGTATTTT.

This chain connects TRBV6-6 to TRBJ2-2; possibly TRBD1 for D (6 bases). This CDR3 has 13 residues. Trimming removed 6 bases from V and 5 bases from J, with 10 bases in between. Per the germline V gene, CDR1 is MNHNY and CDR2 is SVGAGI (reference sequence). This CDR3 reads CASRRDTTGELFF. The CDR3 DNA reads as TGTGCCAGCAGGAGGGACACTACCGGGGAGCTGTTTTTT.

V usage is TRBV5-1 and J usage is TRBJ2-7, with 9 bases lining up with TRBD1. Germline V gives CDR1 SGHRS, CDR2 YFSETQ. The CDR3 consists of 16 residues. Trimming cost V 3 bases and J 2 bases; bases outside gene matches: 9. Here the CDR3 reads CASSWRGQGGTYEQYF. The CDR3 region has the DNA TGCGCCAGCAGCTGGAGGGGACAGGGAGGAACCTACGAGCAGTACTTC.

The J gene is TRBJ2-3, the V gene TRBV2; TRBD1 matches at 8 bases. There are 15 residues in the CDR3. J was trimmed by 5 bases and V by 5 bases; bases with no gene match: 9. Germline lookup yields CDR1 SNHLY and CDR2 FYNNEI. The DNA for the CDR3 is TGTGCCAGCAGTCGTGGACAGGGAGCTATAGATACGCAGTATTTT. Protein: CASSRGQGAIDTQYF. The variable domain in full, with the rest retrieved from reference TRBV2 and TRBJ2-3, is EPEVTQTPSHQVTQMGQEVILRCVPISNHLYFYWYRQILGQKVEFLVSFYNNEISEKSEIFDDQFSVERPDGSNFTLKIRSTKLEDSAMYFCASSRGQGAIDTQYFGPGTRLTVL.

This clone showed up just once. CDR3 loop: CAWNGDSYEQYF. CDR3 sequence (DNA): TGTGCCTGGAACGGGGACTCCTACGAGCAGTACTTC. The chain has TRBV30 and TRBJ2-7; possible D gene TRBD2, 5 bases. The CDR3 runs 12 residues. The V end lost 4 bases, the J end lost 0 bases, and 7 bases lay between the germline ends. CDR1 and CDR2 from the germline V gene are GTSNPN and SVGIG (reference sequence).